This record concerns one T cell receptor beta chain sequence. Its target antigen remains unknown. Base qualities are not provided; no much larger clone lies one nucleotide away. The germline V gene (reference sequence) specifies GTSNPN as CDR1 and SVGIG as CDR2. Trimmed from V: 4 bases; trimmed from J: 0 bases; junction bases lacking a gene match: 5. From the cysteine through the phenylalanine, the CDR3 covers 15 amino acids. The DNA shown is the 45-base CDR3, in frame from base 1. Moderately to severely active disease, a Clinical Activity Score of at least 3, a NOSPECS grade of at least 4, and a duration under 3 months were present in ophthalmopathy patients. Exclusion was applied to patients with uncontrolled infections, other autoimmune diseases, pregnancy or lactation. Diagnoses relied on clinical symptoms, serum thyroxine and TRAb, thyroid ultrasound and orbital computed tomography. PBMCs were separated from over 9 ml of fresh peripheral blood using Ficoll-Paque density gradient centrifugation. Total RNA was extracted using Trizol reagent, and RNA quality was assessed on an Agilent 2100 Bioanalyzer.

The TCR beta CDR3 regions were amplified from the RNA transcripts. The first round of RT-PCR for the TCR CDR3 was performed with the HTBI primer set and the Qiagen OneStep RT-PCR kit. A second multiplex PCR round built the libraries, followed by size selection and purification. Sequencing of the libraries was done on an Illumina HiSeq2000 using paired-end 100 bp reads. As for the authors' bioinformatics: SOAPnuke was used to process the raw data, removing reads that contained adapters or uncalled bases, had a mean Phred below 15, or lacked an exact match to the constant primer or identifier. High-quality paired reads were merged using COPE v1.2.5, and each unique nucleotide sequence was defined as a clonotype. Clonotypes were aligned to IMGT TRBV, TRBD and TRBJ reference segments using MiTCR v1.1. Only V-J combinations with frequency above 0.0001, covering about 99% of repertoires, were analysed. A TCS score was defined as the ratio of F50 (clonal expansion) to E x V (chaos), with BLOSUM62-based TCRdist applied between CDR3 peptides within each V-J. Welch's t-statistics and random forest reduced 514 V-J features to 13, which were used in a naive Bayes classifier (R e1071). TCRdb reran the public reads through fastp at Q25 and MiXCR, keeping productive beta chains. All rows with the same CDR3 protein become a single entry with the most common DNA and genes. V and J calls and clone size were set by TCRdb, not the authors. The sample has about half a million distinct CDR3 sequences on record, roughly 25% of them singletons. In total, the top ten clones hold about 11% of the sample.

This sample stems from a study of T cells in Graves' hyperthyroidism and ophthalmopathy (dated by TCRdb to about 2019). Broadly, across the study: Peripheral blood was collected at initial diagnosis, before any treatment. To identify TCR V-J signatures that set the groups apart, the researchers used a discovery cohort of more than 95 patients, made up of about 44 with Graves' ophthalmopathy and around 58 with stable Graves' hyperthyroidism. Whether ophthalmopathy could be predicted prospectively was tested in an independent validation cohort made up of some 20 hyperthyroidism patients plus 17 patients who later progressed to ophthalmopathy. The 80 to 100 discovery patients were randomly divided into training and test sets at a 7:3 ratio. In over five Graves' hyperthyroidism patients, the study also compared T-cell repertoires from thyroid tissue with T-cell repertoires from blood. Following sampling, methimazole starting at 30 mg daily was given to hyperthyroidism patients, and high-dose intravenous methylprednisolone was given to ophthalmopathy patients. The paper reports TCR Vbeta CDR3 sequencing of more than 120 peripheral blood samples: some 41 ophthalmopathy, around 80 hyperthyroidism and around 17 progressor patients. General study outcomes and caveats: Sample size was not statistically predetermined, and blinding of investigators to group allocation was not performed. A model built on a 13 V-J signature distinguished ophthalmopathy from stable hyperthyroidism, reaching 87.88% sensitivity and approximately 81% specificity in cross-validation and 80%/75% in testing. In validation, the model predicted progression to ophthalmopathy a median of 6.5 months before onset, with over 55% sensitivity and 72.22% specificity. Blood samples also contained most of the expanded thyroid clonotypes (frequency above 0.001), which suggests that blood repertoires may reflect thyroid immune responses.

The chain is made from TRBV30 and TRBJ1-5, and 8 junctional nucleotides match TRBD1. The source is a woman in her thirties with Graves' ophthalmopathy. Specimen: blood. The nucleotide sequence reads TGTGCCTGGAATACAGGACAGGGTAGCAATCAGCCCCAGCATTTT. Translated, this gives CAWNTGQGSNQPQHF.